The clone carrying this T cell receptor beta chain appeared a single time. Its specificity is unknown. The data are from a study of cytotoxic CD8 clonotypes in ibrutinib-treated CLL. Whole-study context: Some 24 partial and 2 complete responses; at median 68 months, roughly 14 remitted, around 12 progressed. Investigators collected response samples after a median around 12 months of treatment, range 6 to 36. Study-wide results and limits: The study sampled sustained-remission and progressing patients at different times.

V lost 4 bases and J lost 5, with 15 bases in between. CDR1 is SNHLY, CDR2 FYNNEI, per germline. This CDR3 is 14 amino acids long. Produced via immunoSEQ multiplex PCR; TCRdb's table is partial and in-frame only. The table has 300,000 to 400,000 clones, approximately 67% seen once. This material consisted of PBMCs, taken after 36 months of ibrutinib treatment. The gene calls are TRBV2 and TRBJ2-7; maybe TRBD1 (5 bases). The source of this sequence is a human donor with chronic lymphocytic leukemia. The CDR3 DNA reads TGTGCCAGCAGTGTATTGGACACTGACGACGAGCAGTACTTC. Its translation is CASSVLDTDDEQYF.